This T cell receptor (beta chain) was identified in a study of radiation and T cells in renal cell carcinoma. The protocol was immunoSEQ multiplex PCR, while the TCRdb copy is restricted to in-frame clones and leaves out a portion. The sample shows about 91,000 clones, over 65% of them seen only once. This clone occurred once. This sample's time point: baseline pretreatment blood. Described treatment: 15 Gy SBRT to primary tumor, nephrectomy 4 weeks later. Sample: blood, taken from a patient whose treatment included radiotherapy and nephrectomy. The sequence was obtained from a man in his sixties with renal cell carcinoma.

The CDR3 DNA reads as TGTGCCAGCAGCCCGATCAATGAACAAGAGACCCAGTACTTC. It encodes CASSPINEQETQYF. The genes are TRBV7-6 and TRBJ2-5; D call uncertain. This CDR3 comprises 14 residues. V was pared by 5 bases and J by 2 bases, with 12 bases between. The germline V gene has CDR1 SGHVS and CDR2 FNYEAQ.